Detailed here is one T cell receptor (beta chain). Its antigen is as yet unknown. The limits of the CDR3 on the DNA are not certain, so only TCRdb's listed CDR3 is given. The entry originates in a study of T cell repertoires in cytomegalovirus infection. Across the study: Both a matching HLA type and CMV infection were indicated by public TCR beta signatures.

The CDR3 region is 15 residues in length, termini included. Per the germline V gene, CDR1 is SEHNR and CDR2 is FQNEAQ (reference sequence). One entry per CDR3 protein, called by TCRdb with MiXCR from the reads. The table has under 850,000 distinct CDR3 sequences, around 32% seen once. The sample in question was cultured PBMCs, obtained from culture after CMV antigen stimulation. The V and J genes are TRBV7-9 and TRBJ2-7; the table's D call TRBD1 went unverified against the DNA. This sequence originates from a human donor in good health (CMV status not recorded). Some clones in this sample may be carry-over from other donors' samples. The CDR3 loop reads CASSSGGGSLYQQYF.